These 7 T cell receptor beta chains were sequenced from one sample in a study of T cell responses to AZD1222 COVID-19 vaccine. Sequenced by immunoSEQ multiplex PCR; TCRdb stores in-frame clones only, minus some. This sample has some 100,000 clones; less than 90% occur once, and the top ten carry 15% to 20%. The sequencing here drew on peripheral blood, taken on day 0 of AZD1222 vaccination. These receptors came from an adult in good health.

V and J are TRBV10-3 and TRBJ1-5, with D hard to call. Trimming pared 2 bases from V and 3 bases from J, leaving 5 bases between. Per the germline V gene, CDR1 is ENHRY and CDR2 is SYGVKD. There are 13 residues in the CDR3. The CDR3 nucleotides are TGTGCCATCAGTGAGGGAATCAATCAGCCCCAGCATTTT. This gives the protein CAISEGINQPQHF.

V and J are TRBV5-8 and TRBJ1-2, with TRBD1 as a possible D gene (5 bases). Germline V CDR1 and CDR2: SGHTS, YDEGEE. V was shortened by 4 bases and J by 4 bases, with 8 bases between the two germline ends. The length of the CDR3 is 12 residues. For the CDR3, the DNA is TGTGCCAGCAGCACGGGGCTCTATGGCTACACCTTC. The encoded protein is CASSTGLYGYTF.

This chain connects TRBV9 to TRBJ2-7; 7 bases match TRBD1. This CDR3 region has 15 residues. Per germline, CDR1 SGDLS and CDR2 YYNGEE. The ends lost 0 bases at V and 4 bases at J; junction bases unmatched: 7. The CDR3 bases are TGTGCCAGCAGCGTAGGAGGAGAGGGGGCGTACGAGCAGTACTTC. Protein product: CASSVGGEGAYEQYF.

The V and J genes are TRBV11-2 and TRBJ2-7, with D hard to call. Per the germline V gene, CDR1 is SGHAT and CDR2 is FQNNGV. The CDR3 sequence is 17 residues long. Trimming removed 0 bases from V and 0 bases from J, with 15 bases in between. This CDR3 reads CASSLDSKAGVSYEQYF. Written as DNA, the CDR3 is TGTGCCAGCAGCTTAGATTCGAAGGCTGGGGTCTCCTACGAGCAGTACTTC.

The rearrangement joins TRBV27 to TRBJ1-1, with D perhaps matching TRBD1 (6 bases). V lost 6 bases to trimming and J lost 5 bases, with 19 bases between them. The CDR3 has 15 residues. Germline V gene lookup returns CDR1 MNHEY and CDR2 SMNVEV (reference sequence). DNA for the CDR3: TGTGCCAGCAGAACTAGGGGGGCGGAGGGGACTGAAGCTTTCTTT. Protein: CASRTRGAEGTEAFF.

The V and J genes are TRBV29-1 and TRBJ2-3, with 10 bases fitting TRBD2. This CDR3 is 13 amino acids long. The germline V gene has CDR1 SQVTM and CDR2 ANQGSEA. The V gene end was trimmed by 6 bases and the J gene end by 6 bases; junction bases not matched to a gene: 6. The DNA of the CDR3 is TGCAGCGTCGGCAGCGGGGGGGCCGATACGCAGTATTTT. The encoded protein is CSVGSGGADTQYF.

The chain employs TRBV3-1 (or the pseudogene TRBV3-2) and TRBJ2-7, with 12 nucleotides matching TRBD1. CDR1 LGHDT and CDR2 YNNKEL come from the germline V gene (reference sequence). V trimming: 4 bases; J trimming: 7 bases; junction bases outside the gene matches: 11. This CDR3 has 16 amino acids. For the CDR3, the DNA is TGTGCCAGCAGCCCTACCCCGGGACAGGGGGCGCGTGAGCAGTACTTC. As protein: CASSPTPGQGAREQYF.